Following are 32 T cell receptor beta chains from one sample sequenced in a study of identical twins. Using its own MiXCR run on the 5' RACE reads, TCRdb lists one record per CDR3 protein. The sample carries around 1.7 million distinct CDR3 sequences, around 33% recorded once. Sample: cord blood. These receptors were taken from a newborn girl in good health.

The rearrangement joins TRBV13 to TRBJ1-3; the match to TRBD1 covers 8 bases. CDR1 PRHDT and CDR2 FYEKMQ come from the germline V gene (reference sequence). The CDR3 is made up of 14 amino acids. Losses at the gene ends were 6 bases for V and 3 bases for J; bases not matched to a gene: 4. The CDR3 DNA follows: TGTGCCAGCAGTGGACAGGGAGTTGGAAACACCATATATTTT. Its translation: CASSGQGVGNTIYF.

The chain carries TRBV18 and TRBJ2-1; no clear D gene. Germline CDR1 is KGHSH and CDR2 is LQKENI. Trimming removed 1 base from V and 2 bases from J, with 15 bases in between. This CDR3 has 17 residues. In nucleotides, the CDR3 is TGTGCCAGCTCACCACGTCCCTCCACCGTCACCTACAATGAGCAGTTCTTC. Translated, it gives CASSPRPSTVTYNEQFF.

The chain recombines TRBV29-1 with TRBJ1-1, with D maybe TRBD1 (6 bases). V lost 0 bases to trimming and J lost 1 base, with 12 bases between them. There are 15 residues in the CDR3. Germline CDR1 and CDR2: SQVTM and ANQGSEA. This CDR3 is CSVEDPQGGNTEAFF. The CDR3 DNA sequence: TGCAGCGTTGAAGACCCACAAGGGGGGAACACTGAAGCTTTCTTT.

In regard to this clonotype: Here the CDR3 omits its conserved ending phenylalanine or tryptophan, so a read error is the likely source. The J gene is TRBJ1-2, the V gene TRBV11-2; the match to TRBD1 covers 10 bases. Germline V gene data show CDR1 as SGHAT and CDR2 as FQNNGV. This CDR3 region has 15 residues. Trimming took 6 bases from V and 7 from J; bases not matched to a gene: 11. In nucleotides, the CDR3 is TGTGCCAGCAGACCTATCGACAGGGGGCAAAGTGGCTACACCCTC. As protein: CASRPIDRGQSGYTL.

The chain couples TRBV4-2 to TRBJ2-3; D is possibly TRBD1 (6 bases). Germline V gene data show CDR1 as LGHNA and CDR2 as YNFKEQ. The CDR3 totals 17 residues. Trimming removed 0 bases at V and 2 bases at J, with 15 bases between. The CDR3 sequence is CASSQEQGATHTDTQYF. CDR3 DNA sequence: TGTGCCAGCAGCCAAGAACAGGGCGCAACCCACACAGATACGCAGTATTTT.

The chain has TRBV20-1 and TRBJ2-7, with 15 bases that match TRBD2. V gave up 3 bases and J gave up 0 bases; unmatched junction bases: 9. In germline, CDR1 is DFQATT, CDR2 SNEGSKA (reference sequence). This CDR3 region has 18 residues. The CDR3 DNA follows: TGCAGTGCTAGGGTCCCGGGACTAGCGGGAGGTTTCTCCTACGAGCAGTACTTC. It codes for CSARVPGLAGGFSYEQYF.

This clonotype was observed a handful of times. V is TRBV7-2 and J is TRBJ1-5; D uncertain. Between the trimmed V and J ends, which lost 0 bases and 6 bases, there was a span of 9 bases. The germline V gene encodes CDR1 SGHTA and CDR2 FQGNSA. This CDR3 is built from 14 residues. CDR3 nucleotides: TGTGCCAGCAGCTTAGCGCAGTTGTTTCAGCCCCAGCATTTT. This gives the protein CASSLAQLFQPQHF.

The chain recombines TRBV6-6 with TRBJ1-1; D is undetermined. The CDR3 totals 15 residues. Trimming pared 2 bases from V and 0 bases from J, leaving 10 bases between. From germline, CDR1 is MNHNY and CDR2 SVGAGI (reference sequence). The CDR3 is CASSYTALMNTEAFF. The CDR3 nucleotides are TGTGCCAGCAGTTACACAGCCCTCATGAACACTGAAGCTTTCTTT.

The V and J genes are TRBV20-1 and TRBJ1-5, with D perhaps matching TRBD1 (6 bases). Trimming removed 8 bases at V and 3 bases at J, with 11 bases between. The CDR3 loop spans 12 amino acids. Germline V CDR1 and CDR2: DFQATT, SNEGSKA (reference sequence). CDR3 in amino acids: CSPQGINQPQHF. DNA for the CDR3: TGCAGTCCACAGGGTATCAATCAGCCCCAGCATTTT.

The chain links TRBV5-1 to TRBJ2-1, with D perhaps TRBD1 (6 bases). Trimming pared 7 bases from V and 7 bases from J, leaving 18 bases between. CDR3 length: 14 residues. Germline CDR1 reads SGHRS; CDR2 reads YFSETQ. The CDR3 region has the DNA TGCGCCAGCGGACCGGGACAAAGAACGAATGAGCAGTTCTTC. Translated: CASGPGQRTNEQFF.

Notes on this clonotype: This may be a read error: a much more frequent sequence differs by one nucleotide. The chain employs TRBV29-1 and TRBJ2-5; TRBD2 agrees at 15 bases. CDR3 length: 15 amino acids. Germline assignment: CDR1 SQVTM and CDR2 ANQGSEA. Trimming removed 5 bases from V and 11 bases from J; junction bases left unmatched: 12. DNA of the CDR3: TGCAGCGTTTCAGGACTAGCGGGGGGGTACAATGAGCAGTACTTC. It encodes CSVSGLAGGYNEQYF.

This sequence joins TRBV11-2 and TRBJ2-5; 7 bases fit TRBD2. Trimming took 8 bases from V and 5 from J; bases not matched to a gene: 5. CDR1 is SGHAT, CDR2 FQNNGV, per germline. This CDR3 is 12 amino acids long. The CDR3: CASGSSGETQYF. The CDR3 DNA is TGTGCCAGCGGGTCTAGCGGTGAGACCCAGTACTTC.

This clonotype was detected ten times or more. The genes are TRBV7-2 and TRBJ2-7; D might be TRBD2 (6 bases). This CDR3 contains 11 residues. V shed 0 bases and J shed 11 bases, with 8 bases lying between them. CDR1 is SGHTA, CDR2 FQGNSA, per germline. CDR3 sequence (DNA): TGTGCCAGCAGCTTAGCGCGGGACGAGTACTTC. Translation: CASSLARDEYF.

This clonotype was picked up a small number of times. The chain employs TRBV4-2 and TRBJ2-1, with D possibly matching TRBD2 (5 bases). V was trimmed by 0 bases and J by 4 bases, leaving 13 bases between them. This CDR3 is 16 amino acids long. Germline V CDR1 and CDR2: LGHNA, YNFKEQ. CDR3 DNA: TGTGCCAGCAGCCAAGATCGGCGGCGGGTTTACAATGAGCAGTTCTTC. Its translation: CASSQDRRRVYNEQFF.

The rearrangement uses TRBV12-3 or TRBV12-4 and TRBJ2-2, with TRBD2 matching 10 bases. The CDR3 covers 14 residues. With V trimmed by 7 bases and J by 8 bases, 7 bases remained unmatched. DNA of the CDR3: TGTGCCAGCACGAGCGGGGGGGGCTTGGGGGAGCTGTTTTTT. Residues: CASTSGGGLGELFF.

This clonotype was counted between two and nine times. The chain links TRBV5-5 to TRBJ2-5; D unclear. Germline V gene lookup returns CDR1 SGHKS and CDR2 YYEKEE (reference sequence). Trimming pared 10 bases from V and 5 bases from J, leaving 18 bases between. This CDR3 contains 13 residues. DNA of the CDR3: TGTGCCGTAAGACCGGGTCTCGGGGAGACCCAGTACTTC. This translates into CAVRPGLGETQYF.

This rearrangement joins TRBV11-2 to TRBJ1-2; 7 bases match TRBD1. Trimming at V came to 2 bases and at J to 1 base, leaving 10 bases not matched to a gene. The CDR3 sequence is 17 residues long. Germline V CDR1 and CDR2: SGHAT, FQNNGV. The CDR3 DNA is TGTGCCAGCAGCTTAAGGACAGGCCTCCTTTATAACTATGGCTACACCTTC. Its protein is CASSLRTGLLYNYGYTF.

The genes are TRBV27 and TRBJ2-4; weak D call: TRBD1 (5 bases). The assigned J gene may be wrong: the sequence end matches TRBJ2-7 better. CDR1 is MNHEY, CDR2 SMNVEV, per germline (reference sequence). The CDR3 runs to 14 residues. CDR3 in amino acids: CASSSQGLASEQYF. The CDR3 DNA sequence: TGTGCCAGCAGTTCTCAGGGTTTAGCCTCCGAGCAGTACTTC.

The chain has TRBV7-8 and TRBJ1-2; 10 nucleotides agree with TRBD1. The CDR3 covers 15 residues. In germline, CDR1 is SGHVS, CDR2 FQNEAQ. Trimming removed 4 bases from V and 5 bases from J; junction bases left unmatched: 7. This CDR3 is CASSSRTGGFYGYTF. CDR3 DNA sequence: TGTGCCAGCAGCTCACGGACAGGGGGGTTTTATGGCTACACCTTC.

CDR3 in amino acids: CASSRVGDSGNTIYF. In DNA, the CDR3 is TGTGCCAGCAGCCGAGTTGGCGACTCTGGAAACACCATATATTTT. This chain links TRBV7-6 with TRBJ1-3; D gene uncertain. The CDR3 covers 15 residues. Germline assignment: CDR1 SGHVS and CDR2 FNYEAQ. V lost 5 bases to trimming and J lost 0 bases, with 11 bases between them.

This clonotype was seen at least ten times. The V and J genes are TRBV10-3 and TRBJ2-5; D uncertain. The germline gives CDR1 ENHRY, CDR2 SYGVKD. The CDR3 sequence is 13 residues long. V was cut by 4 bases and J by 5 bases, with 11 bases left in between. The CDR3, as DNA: TGTGCCATCAGTGTCGGACCTAAGGAGACCCAGTACTTC. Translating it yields CAISVGPKETQYF.

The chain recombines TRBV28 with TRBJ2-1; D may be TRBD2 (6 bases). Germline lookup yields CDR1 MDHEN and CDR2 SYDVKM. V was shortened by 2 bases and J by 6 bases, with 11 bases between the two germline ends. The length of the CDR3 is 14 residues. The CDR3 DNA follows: TGTGCCAGCAGTTTAACAGGAGGGACCAATGAGCAGTTCTTC. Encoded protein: CASSLTGGTNEQFF.

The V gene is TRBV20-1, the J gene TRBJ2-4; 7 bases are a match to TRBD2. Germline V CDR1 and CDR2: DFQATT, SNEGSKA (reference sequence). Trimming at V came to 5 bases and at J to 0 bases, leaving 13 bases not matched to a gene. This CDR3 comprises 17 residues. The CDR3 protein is CSASSGGPPLAKNIQYF. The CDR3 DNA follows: TGCAGTGCTTCTAGCGGAGGCCCCCCTCTAGCCAAAAACATTCAGTACTTC.

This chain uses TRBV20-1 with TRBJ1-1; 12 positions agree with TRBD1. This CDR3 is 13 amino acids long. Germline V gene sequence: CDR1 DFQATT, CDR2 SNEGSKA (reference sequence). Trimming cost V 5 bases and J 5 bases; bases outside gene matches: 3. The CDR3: CSAWDRGLTEAFF. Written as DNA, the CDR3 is TGCAGTGCTTGGGACAGGGGGCTTACTGAAGCTTTCTTT.

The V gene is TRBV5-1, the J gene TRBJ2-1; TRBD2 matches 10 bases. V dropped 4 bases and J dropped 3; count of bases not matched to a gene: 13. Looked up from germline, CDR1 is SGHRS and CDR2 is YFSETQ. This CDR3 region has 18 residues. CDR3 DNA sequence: TGCGCCAGCAGCCCACTAGCTCCTAGCGGGAGAAACTACAATGAGCAGTTCTTC. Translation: CASSPLAPSGRNYNEQFF.

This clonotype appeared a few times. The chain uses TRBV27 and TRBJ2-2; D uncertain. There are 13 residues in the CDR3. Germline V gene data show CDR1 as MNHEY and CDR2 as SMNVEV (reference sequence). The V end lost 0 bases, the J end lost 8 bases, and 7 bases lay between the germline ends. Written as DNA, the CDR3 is TGTGCCAGCAGTTTATCCCAGGCTGGGGAGCTGTTTTTT. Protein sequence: CASSLSQAGELFF.

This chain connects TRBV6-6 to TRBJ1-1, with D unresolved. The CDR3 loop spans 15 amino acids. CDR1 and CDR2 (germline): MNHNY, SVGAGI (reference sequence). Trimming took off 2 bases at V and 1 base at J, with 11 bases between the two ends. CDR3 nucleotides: TGTGCCAGCAGTTACCGAGGAAGGGAGAACACTGAAGCTTTCTTT. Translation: CASSYRGRENTEAFF.

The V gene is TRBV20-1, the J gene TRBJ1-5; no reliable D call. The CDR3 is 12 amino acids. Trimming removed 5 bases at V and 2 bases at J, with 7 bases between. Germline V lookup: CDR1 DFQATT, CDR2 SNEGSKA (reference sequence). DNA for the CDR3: TGCAGTGCTGAACCTGGCAATCAGCCCCAGCATTTT. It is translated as CSAEPGNQPQHF.

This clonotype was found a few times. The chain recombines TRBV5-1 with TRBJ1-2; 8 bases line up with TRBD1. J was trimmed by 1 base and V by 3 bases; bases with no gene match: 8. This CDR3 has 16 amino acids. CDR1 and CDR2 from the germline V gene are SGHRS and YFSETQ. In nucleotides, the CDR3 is TGCGCCAGCAGCTCTGGACAGGGACCGCTTAACTATGGCTACACCTTC. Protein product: CASSSGQGPLNYGYTF.

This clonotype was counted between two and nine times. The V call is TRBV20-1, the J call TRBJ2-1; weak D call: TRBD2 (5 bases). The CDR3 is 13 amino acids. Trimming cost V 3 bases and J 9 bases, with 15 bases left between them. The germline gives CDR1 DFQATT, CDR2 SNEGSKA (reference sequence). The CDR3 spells CSARDVSEREQFF. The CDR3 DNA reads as TGCAGTGCTAGGGACGTTAGCGAACGTGAGCAGTTCTTC.

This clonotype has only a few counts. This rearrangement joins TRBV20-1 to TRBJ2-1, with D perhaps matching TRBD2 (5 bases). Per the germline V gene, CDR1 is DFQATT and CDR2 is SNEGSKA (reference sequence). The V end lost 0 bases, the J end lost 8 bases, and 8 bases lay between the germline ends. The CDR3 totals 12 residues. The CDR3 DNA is TGCAGTGCTAGAGATGAGCGGTATGAGCAGTTCTTC. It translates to CSARDERYEQFF.

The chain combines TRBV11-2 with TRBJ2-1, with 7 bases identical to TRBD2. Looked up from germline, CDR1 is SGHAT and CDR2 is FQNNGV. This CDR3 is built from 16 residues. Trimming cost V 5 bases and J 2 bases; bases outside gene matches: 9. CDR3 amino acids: CASSPAGGSAYNEQFF. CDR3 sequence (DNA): TGTGCCAGCAGCCCGGCGGGCGGGAGTGCCTACAATGAGCAGTTCTTC.